A selection of T cell receptor beta chains follows, all from one sample in a study of T cell repertoires in cytomegalovirus infection. TCRdb re-called the reads through MiXCR, storing one row per CDR3 protein. The sample contains a few hundred thousand distinct CDR3 sequences, over 35% of which appear only once. Their cognate antigens are unknown. Sequenced material: cultured PBMCs, taken from culture after CMV antigen stimulation. These receptors all come from a human donor in good health (CMV status not recorded). Some clones in this sample may be carry-over from other donors' samples. CDR3s include the opening cysteine and the closing phenylalanine or tryptophan. The D gene is left open where the match is weak. Clone sizes are given selectively: once, few, many, or a class where the clone is expanded.

CDR3: CASSSKTDALWTGYTF; DNA: TGTGCCAGCAGCTCCAAGACAGATGCTTTGTGGACTGGCTACACCTTC; D: NA; length: 16; J: TRBJ1-2; V: TRBV7-2; size: few
CDR3: CASSLIQGTRETQYF; DNA: TGTGCCAGCAGCTTAATACAGGGGACTAGGGAGACCCAGTACTTC; D: NA; length: 15; J: TRBJ2-5; V: TRBV5-6; size: NA
CDR3: CASSLESGSGEQYF; DNA: TGTGCCAGCAGCCTAGAGTCGGGGTCTGGAGAGCAGTACTTC; D: NA; length: 14; J: TRBJ2-7; V: TRBV4-2; size: NA
CDR3: CASSFAQGAAADTQYF; DNA: TGTGCCAGCAGTTTCGCTCAGGGGGCAGCAGCAGATACGCAGTATTTT; D: TRBD1; length: 16; J: TRBJ2-3; V: TRBV6-2/TRBV6-3; size: NA
CDR3: CASSNRRAQPQHF; DNA: TGTGCCAGTAGTAATCGGCGCGCTCAGCCCCAGCATTTT; D: NA; length: 13; J: TRBJ1-5; V: TRBV19; size: NA
CDR3: CASRKTGVTVRVEQFF; DNA: TGTGCCAGCAGAAAAACAGGGGTAACTGTCCGGGTTGAGCAGTTCTTC; D: TRBD1; length: 16; J: TRBJ2-1; V: TRBV12-3/TRBV12-4; size: once
CDR3: CASSAGTSGHTGELFF; DNA: TGTGCCAGCAGCGCCGGGACTAGCGGGCACACCGGGGAGCTGTTTTTT; D: TRBD2; length: 16; J: TRBJ2-2; V: TRBV7-6; size: few
CDR3: CASSLGRGSADTQYF; DNA: TGTGCCAGCAGCTTGGGTCGTGGGAGTGCAGATACGCAGTATTTT; D: NA; length: 15; J: TRBJ2-3; V: TRBV5-6; size: NA
CDR3: CASSSVRFRSSYEQYF; DNA: TGTGCCAGCAGCTCCGTGCGATTTCGGAGCTCCTACGAGCAGTACTTC; D: NA; length: 16; J: TRBJ2-7; V: TRBV7-8; size: NA
CDR3: CASSYGEAGTTDTQYF; DNA: TGTGCCAGCAGTTACGGGGAAGCGGGGACCACAGATACGCAGTATTTT; D: TRBD2; length: 16; J: TRBJ2-3; V: TRBV6-2/TRBV6-3; size: few
CDR3: CASSYRASRAYEQYF; DNA: TGTGCCAGCAGTTATCGTGCTAGCAGAGCCTACGAGCAGTACTTC; D: NA; length: 15; J: TRBJ2-7; V: TRBV6-6; size: NA
CDR3: CASSIGQSGANVLTF; DNA: TGTGCCAGCAGCATCGGACAATCTGGGGCCAACGTCCTGACTTTC; D: NA; length: 15; J: TRBJ2-6; V: TRBV11-1; size: NA
CDR3: CASSSSGLWNIQYF; DNA: TGTGCCAGCAGCTCATCGGGCCTCTGGAACATTCAGTACTTC; D: NA; length: 14; J: TRBJ2-4; V: TRBV11-2; size: NA
CDR3: CASSLDPSRETQYF; DNA: TGTGCCAGCAGCTTAGATCCCTCCAGGGAGACCCAGTACTTC; D: NA; length: 14; J: TRBJ2-5; V: TRBV11-2; size: few
CDR3: CASNELQANTEAFF; DNA: TGTGCCAGCAATGAGCTACAGGCGAACACTGAAGCTTTCTTT; D: NA; length: 14; J: TRBJ1-1; V: TRBV6-1; size: few
CDR3: CASSLIGVRANETQYF; DNA: TGTGCCAGCAGTTTAATCGGAGTCAGGGCTAACGAGACCCAGTACTTC; D: NA; length: 16; J: TRBJ2-5; V: TRBV12-3/TRBV12-4; size: NA
CDR3: CASSLRGGRSYNEQFF; DNA: TGTGCCAGCAGCTTACGGGGCGGGAGGTCTTACAATGAGCAGTTCTTC; D: TRBD2; length: 16; J: TRBJ2-1; V: TRBV7-8; size: NA
CDR3: CASRLHRGASKNIQYF; DNA: TGTGCCAGCAGGCTCCACAGGGGAGCATCCAAAAACATTCAGTACTTC; D: TRBD1; length: 16; J: TRBJ2-4; V: TRBV2; size: few
CDR3: CASRPPTSASTDTQYF; DNA: TGTGCCAGCAGGCCCCCGACTAGCGCCAGCACAGATACGCAGTATTTT; D: TRBD2; length: 16; J: TRBJ2-3; V: TRBV5-4; size: few
CDR3: CASSLSGGGAGIETQYF; DNA: TGTGCCAGCAGCTTATCTGGAGGGGGGGCCGGAATAGAGACCCAGTACTTC; D: NA; length: 17; J: TRBJ2-5; V: TRBV7-8; size: few
CDR3: CASSLKQRRANVLTF; DNA: TGTGCCAGCTCTTTGAAACAGCGTCGGGCCAACGTCCTGACTTTC; D: NA; length: 15; J: TRBJ2-6; V: TRBV18; size: NA
CDR3: CASSSAGSGRDSPLHF; DNA: TGTGCCAGCAGCTCCGCGGGAAGCGGGCGCGATTCACCCCTCCACTTT; D: NA; length: 16; J: TRBJ1-6; V: TRBV5-4; size: once
CDR3: CATSGPLTGELFF; DNA: TGTGCCACCAGCGGACCTCTTACCGGGGAGCTGTTTTTT; D: NA; length: 13; J: TRBJ2-2; V: TRBV15; size: NA
CDR3: CASSPQAAQETQYF; DNA: TGTGCCAGCAGCCCACAAGCAGCCCAAGAGACCCAGTACTTC; D: NA; length: 14; J: TRBJ2-5; V: TRBV7-2; size: few
CDR3: CASSAGGPLSEQYF; DNA: TGTGCCAGCAGCGCAGGGGGACCACTTTCCGAGCAGTACTTC; D: TRBD1; length: 14; J: TRBJ2-7; V: TRBV6-6; size: NA
CDR3: CASSYIRNSYTF; DNA: TGTGCCAGCAGTTACATCCGGAATAGCTACACCTTC; D: NA; length: 12; J: TRBJ1-2; V: TRBV6-2/TRBV6-3; size: NA
CDR3: CASSQGLGEAGGHESYEQYF; DNA: TGCGCCAGCAGCCAAGGCCTTGGGGAAGCGGGAGGCCACGAATCCTACGAGCAGTACTTC; D: TRBD2; length: 20; J: TRBJ2-7; V: TRBV4-3; size: few
CDR3: CASSQRDSSYNEQFF; DNA: TGTGCCAGCAGCCAGCGGGACAGCTCATACAATGAGCAGTTCTTC; D: NA; length: 15; J: TRBJ2-1; V: TRBV7-3; size: many
CDR3: CASGLVPDGTVNTGELFF; DNA: TGTGCTAGTGGTTTGGTACCTGATGGGACGGTGAACACCGGGGAGCTGTTTTTT; D: NA; length: 18; J: TRBJ2-2; V: TRBV12-5; size: NA
CDR3: CATKRSILRGDTQYF; DNA: TGTGCCACCAAACGCTCCATATTGCGGGGGGATACGCAGTATTTT; D: TRBD2; length: 15; J: TRBJ2-3; V: TRBV12-3/TRBV12-4; size: few
CDR3: CASTLGPGGSSTDTQYF; DNA: TGTGCCAGCACCCTTGGCCCGGGGGGGTCCTCCACAGATACGCAGTATTTT; D: TRBD2; length: 17; J: TRBJ2-3; V: TRBV5-5; size: NA
CDR3: CASSPRLGEGTDTQYF; DNA: TGTGCCAGCAGTCCGAGATTGGGGGAGGGCACAGATACGCAGTATTTT; D: NA; length: 16; J: TRBJ2-3; V: TRBV7-2; size: NA
CDR3: CASSPTRLGETQYF; DNA: TGTGCCAGCAGCCCTACTCGGTTAGGGGAGACCCAGTACTTC; D: NA; length: 14; J: TRBJ2-5; V: TRBV6-2/TRBV6-3; size: NA
CDR3: CASSHTTDGSTDTQYF; DNA: TGTGCCAGCAGCCACACGACGGACGGCAGCACAGATACGCAGTATTTT; D: NA; length: 16; J: TRBJ2-3; V: TRBV7-9; size: NA
CDR3: CASSSDGTEAFF; DNA: TGTGCCAGCAGCTCCGACGGGACTGAAGCTTTCTTT; D: NA; length: 12; J: TRBJ1-1; V: TRBV7-9; size: NA
CDR3: CASSPGIAGDFQETQYF; DNA: TGTGCCAGCAGCCCTGGGATAGCGGGGGATTTCCAAGAGACCCAGTACTTC; D: TRBD2; length: 17; J: TRBJ2-5; V: TRBV4-2; size: few
CDR3: CASSLGTSGSYETQYF; DNA: TGCGCCAGCAGCTTAGGGACTAGCGGGAGTTACGAGACCCAGTACTTC; D: TRBD2; length: 16; J: TRBJ2-5; V: TRBV5-1; size: few
CDR3: CASSLRGTDNTAAFF; DNA: TGTGCCAGCAGCTTACGAGGCACAGATAACACTGCAGCTTTCTTT; D: NA; length: 15; J: TRBJ1-1; V: TRBV7-6; size: NA
CDR3: CASSSRGWAGELFF; DNA: TGTGCCAGCAGCTCGAGGGGTTGGGCCGGGGAGCTGTTTTTT; D: NA; length: 14; J: TRBJ2-2; V: TRBV6-8; size: NA
CDR3: CASSYSWTSGSSGANVLTF; DNA: TGTGCCAGCAGTTACTCGTGGACTAGCGGGAGCTCTGGGGCCAACGTCCTGACTTTC; D: TRBD2; length: 19; J: TRBJ2-6; V: TRBV6-8; size: NA
CDR3: CASTALRTTDINQPQHF; DNA: TGTGCCAGCACCGCACTCCGGACAACAGATATCAATCAGCCCCAGCATTTT; D: NA; length: 17; J: TRBJ1-5; V: TRBV6-1; size: once
CDR3: CASSLALWGGSPLHF; DNA: TGTGCCAGCAGCTTAGCGTTGTGGGGTGGTTCACCCCTCCACTTT; D: NA; length: 15; J: TRBJ1-6; V: TRBV7-2; size: few